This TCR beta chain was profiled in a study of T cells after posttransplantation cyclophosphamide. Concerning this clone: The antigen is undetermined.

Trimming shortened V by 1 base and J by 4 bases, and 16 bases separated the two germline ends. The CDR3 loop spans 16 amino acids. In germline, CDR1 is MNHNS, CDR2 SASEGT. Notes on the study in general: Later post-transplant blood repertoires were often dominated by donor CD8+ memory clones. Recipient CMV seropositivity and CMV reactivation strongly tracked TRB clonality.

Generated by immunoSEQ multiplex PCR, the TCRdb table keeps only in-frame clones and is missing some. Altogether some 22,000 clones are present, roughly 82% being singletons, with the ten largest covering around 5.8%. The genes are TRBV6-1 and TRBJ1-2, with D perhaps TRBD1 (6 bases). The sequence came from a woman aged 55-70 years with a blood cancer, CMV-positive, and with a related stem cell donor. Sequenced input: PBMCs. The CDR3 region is CASSEVPTGLGYGYTF. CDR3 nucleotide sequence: TGTGCCAGCAGTGAAGTGCCGACAGGATTGGGCTATGGCTACACCTTC.